The rows below give T cell receptor beta chains drawn from one sample of a study of T cell repertoires in cytomegalovirus infection. TCRdb used MiXCR to reprocess the reads, holding one entry per CDR3 protein. Of around 140,000 distinct CDR3 sequences listed, roughly 6% were seen once; the top ten hold more than 15%. The sequencing sample was made of PBMCs. These receptors originate from a human donor in good health (CMV status not recorded). Some clones in this sample may be carry-over from other donors' samples. The CDR3 runs from the conserved cysteine through the conserved F or W.

J gene: TRBJ2-7; V gene: TRBV11-2; CDR3 protein: CASRFSGGASYEQYF
J gene: TRBJ1-2; V gene: TRBV11-2; CDR3 protein: CASSLTGISGYTF
J gene: TRBJ2-1; V gene: TRBV9; CDR3 protein: CASSPTLAGSVEQFF
J gene: TRBJ2-5; V gene: TRBV5-4; CDR3 protein: CASSSGQIKETQYF
J gene: TRBJ2-7; V gene: TRBV2; CDR3 protein: CASRPTRDRVKQYF
J gene: TRBJ1-2; V gene: TRBV29-1; CDR3 protein: CSALTGGNYGYTF
J gene: TRBJ2-3; V gene: TRBV10-3; CDR3 protein: CAISERARGTDTQYF
J gene: TRBJ1-2; V gene: TRBV7-6; CDR3 protein: CASSLAQGQGEGYGYTF
J gene: TRBJ2-1; V gene: TRBV19; CDR3 protein: CASIIGTGHGNEQFF
J gene: TRBJ1-1; V gene: TRBV7-9; CDR3 protein: CATDRAGVRENTEAFF
J gene: TRBJ2-2; V gene: TRBV6-2/TRBV6-3; CDR3 protein: CASSNTGGTGELFF
J gene: TRBJ1-1; V gene: TRBV29-1; CDR3 protein: CSVDRTESEAFF
J gene: TRBJ1-1; V gene: TRBV5-6; CDR3 protein: CASSLSGTEKIEAFF
J gene: TRBJ2-5; V gene: TRBV12-3/TRBV12-4; CDR3 protein: CASRPGTSGGYQETQYF
J gene: TRBJ1-1; V gene: TRBV29-1; CDR3 protein: CSVRTDLNTEAFF
J gene: TRBJ1-4; V gene: TRBV6-1; CDR3 protein: CASSPRAGNEKLFF
J gene: TRBJ2-7; V gene: TRBV7-6; CDR3 protein: CASSSPWGEQYF
J gene: TRBJ1-1; V gene: TRBV6-2/TRBV6-3; CDR3 protein: CASSYGDMNTEAFF